The next 25 T cell receptor beta chains were all read from a single sample in a study of Ad26.COV2.S vaccination and SARS-CoV-2 variants. Assay used: immunoSEQ multiplex PCR; TCRdb lists only in-frame clones, some missing. The table shows 440,000 or so clones, with 90% occurring only once. Sample treatment: about 20 received Ad26.COV2.S at low or high dose, single or two shots; about 5 received placebo; per-sample allocation not given. At day 63 after the first vaccine or placebo injection, samples were drawn. The sequenced sample was peripheral blood, obtained in a trial of Ad26.COV2.S vaccine versus placebo. These TCRs come from a person between 18 and 65 years old who received the Ad26.COV2.S COVID-19 vaccine or a placebo.

The chain recombines TRBV28 with TRBJ1-5, with D possibly TRBD1 on 5 matching bases. The germline gives CDR1 MDHEN, CDR2 SYDVKM. This CDR3 has 14 amino acids. Trimming shortened V by 6 bases and J by 4 bases, and 13 bases separated the two germline ends. The CDR3 DNA is TGTGCCAGCAGATCGACAGTGGGAAATCAGCCCCAGCATTTT. It translates to CASRSTVGNQPQHF.

This clone was seen a few times. This chain uses TRBV27 with TRBJ1-6; D is unclear. V was cut by 6 bases and J by 7 bases, with 13 bases left in between. CDR3 length equals 14 residues. CDR1 MNHEY and CDR2 SMNVEV come from the germline V gene (reference sequence). Here the CDR3 reads CASSRRTPNSPLHF. In DNA form, the CDR3 reads TGTGCCAGCAGCCGGAGGACGCCAAATTCACCCCTCCACTTT.

V is TRBV7-8 and J is TRBJ1-4; D is possibly TRBD1 (6 bases). The CDR3 is made up of 18 amino acids. Germline CDR1 is SGHVS and CDR2 is FQNEAQ. V was shortened by 4 bases and J by 7 bases, with 25 bases between the two germline ends. The DNA for the CDR3 is TGTGCCAGCAGCTCGACCGTATCTAGACAGGCACGAAGTGAAAAACTGTTTTTT. Translating gives CASSSTVSRQARSEKLFF.

This sequence joins TRBV29-1 and TRBJ2-6; D is unclear. There are 15 residues in the CDR3. Germline lookup yields CDR1 SQVTM and CDR2 ANQGSEA. V dropped 3 bases and J dropped 0 bases, with 9 bases sitting between them. The CDR3 here is CSVEARRSGANVLTF. For the CDR3, the DNA is TGCAGCGTTGAGGCAAGACGCTCTGGGGCCAACGTCCTGACTTTC.

The V and J genes are TRBV6-1 and TRBJ2-7, with D uncertain. The V end was cut by 2 bases, the J end by 0 bases, with 8 bases between. From germline, CDR1 is MNHNS and CDR2 SASEGT. The CDR3 is 14 amino acids. CDR3 bases: TGTGCCAGCAGTGAAAAAACGGTCTCCTACGAGCAGTACTTC. This encodes CASSEKTVSYEQYF.

CDR3 nucleotide sequence: TGTGCCAGCAGCTTTACAGGTACCTCTGGAAACACCATATATTTT. As protein: CASSFTGTSGNTIYF. This chain uses TRBV11-2 with TRBJ1-3, with D tentatively TRBD1 (5 bases). The CDR3 extends over 15 amino acids. The germline V gene encodes CDR1 SGHAT and CDR2 FQNNGV. The ends were cut back, 3 bases at V and 0 bases at J, with 9 bases in the middle. Full variable domain (outside the CDR3, taken from reference TRBV11-2 and TRBJ1-3): EAGVAQSPRYKIIEKRQSVAFWCNPISGHATLYWYQQILGQGPKLLIQFQNNGVVDDSQLPKDRFSAERLKGVDSTLKIQPAKLEDSAVYLCASSFTGTSGNTIYFGEGSWLTVV.

This chain joins TRBV28 and TRBJ2-7; 10 nucleotides align to TRBD2. Trimming took 7 bases from V and 4 from J; bases not matched to a gene: 7. CDR3 size: 14 residues. Per the germline V gene, CDR1 is MDHEN and CDR2 is SYDVKM. As DNA, the CDR3 is TGTGCCAGCAATCCAGCGGGAGGGCCATACGAGCAGTACTTC. It translates to CASNPAGGPYEQYF.

This clone was seen once. The V and J genes are TRBV6-4 and TRBJ1-1; D is unclear. This CDR3 is 13 amino acids long. V was pared by 3 bases and J by 1 base, with 6 bases between. Germline V gene sequence: CDR1 MRHNA, CDR2 SNTAGT. CDR3 region: CASSESPNTEAFF. The CDR3 coding sequence is TGTGCCAGCAGTGAGTCCCCGAACACTGAAGCTTTCTTT.

This sequence joins TRBV5-1 and TRBJ2-6; unclear D gene. The V gene's germline CDR1 is SGHRS and CDR2 YFSETQ. V was trimmed by 0 bases and J by 0 bases, leaving 4 bases between them. This CDR3 region has 15 residues. CDR3 nucleotides: TGCGCCAGCAGCTTGGAAACCTCTGGGGCCAACGTCCTGACTTTC. Translating gives CASSLETSGANVLTF. Full variable domain (remainder filled in from reference TRBV5-1 and TRBJ2-6): KAGVTQTPRYLIKTRGQQVTLSCSPISGHRSVSWYQQTPGQGLQFLFEYFSETQRNKGNFPGRFSGRQFSNSRSEMNVSTLELGDSALYLCASSLETSGANVLTFGAGSRLTVL.

The V call is TRBV4-1, the J call TRBJ1-3; a possible D gene is TRBD1 (6 bases). CDR1 and CDR2 (germline): MGHRA, YSYEKL. Trimming shortened V by 4 bases and J by 6 bases, and 10 bases separated the two germline ends. The CDR3 has 13 residues. CDR3 amino acids: CASSPGAENTIYF. CDR3 DNA: TGCGCCAGCAGCCCGGGGGCCGAAAACACCATATATTTT.

This rearrangement joins TRBV21-1 to TRBJ2-1; the DNA was not compared with TRBD1, the D call given in the table. TRBV21-1 has pseudogene status. This CDR3 is built from 18 residues. The CDR3 nucleotides are TGTGCCAGCAGCAAAGATAAGGCCGGGACAGGGGGACTCAATGAGCAGTTCTTC. It codes for CASSKDKAGTGGLNEQFF.

In the case of this clone: In the same sample, other DNA sequences code for this CDR3. This chain uses TRBV9 with TRBJ2-3; no clear D gene. This CDR3 spans 12 amino acids. The germline V and J ends were trimmed by 0 bases and 3 bases, with 2 bases remaining between them. Germline loops: CDR1 SGDLS, CDR2 YYNGEE. CDR3 in DNA: TGTGCCAGCAGCGTAGGAACAGATACGCAGTATTTT. Encoded protein: CASSVGTDTQYF.

The chain is built from TRBV3-1 (or the pseudogene TRBV3-2) and TRBJ2-7; D is uncertain. The CDR3 extends over 15 amino acids. The germline CDR1 and CDR2 sequences are LGHDT and YNNKEL (reference sequence). With 7 bases removed from V and 0 bases from J, the gap between germline ends came to 16 bases. The CDR3: CASTSRPWYSYEQYF. The DNA for the CDR3 is TGTGCCAGCACCTCTAGGCCGTGGTACTCCTACGAGCAGTACTTC.

J is TRBJ2-3 and V is TRBV21-1; no check of the table's D call, TRBD2, against the DNA was made. TRBV21-1 is recorded as a pseudogene. The CDR3 runs to 11 residues. The CDR3 DNA reads TGTGCCAGCCGGAGGACAGATACGCAGTATTTT. As protein: CASRRTDTQYF.

This clone was counted once. The V call is TRBV4-1, the J call TRBJ2-7; 9 bases are shared with TRBD1. With V trimmed by 4 bases and J by 1 base, 5 bases remained unmatched. The CDR3 has 15 residues. Per the germline V gene, CDR1 is MGHRA and CDR2 is YSYEKL. CDR3 nucleotide sequence: TGCGCCAGCAGCCGTGGGACAGGGAATTCCTACGAGCAGTACTTC. Amino acid sequence: CASSRGTGNSYEQYF.

The rearrangement uses TRBV19 and TRBJ1-2; the match to TRBD1 covers 7 bases. CDR3 length: 14 residues. Losses at the gene ends were 0 bases for V and 5 bases for J; bases not matched to a gene: 3. The germline V gene encodes CDR1 LNHDA and CDR2 SQIVND (reference sequence). In DNA, the CDR3 is TGTGCCAGTAGTATAGATACGGGACAGTATGGCTACACCTTC. This codes for CASSIDTGQYGYTF.

The V call is TRBV3-1 (or the pseudogene TRBV3-2), the J call TRBJ2-3, with D perhaps assigned TRBD1 or TRBD2 (6 bases each). In germline, CDR1 is LGHDT, CDR2 YNNKEL (reference sequence). This CDR3 has 16 residues. V dropped 5 bases and J dropped 4 bases, with 19 bases sitting between them. CDR3 sequence reads: CASSSHGGVPSDTQYF. The CDR3 bases are TGTGCCAGCAGCTCCCACGGGGGCGTGCCATCAGATACGCAGTATTTT.

This clone was observed once. J is TRBJ1-5 and V is TRBV7-8; TRBD1 might be the D (6 bases). CDR3 length equals 17 residues. The germline gives CDR1 SGHVS, CDR2 FQNEAQ. V shed 1 base and J shed 1 base, with 14 bases lying between them. The DNA for the CDR3 is TGTGCCAGCAGCTTAGTGGTTCGGGGGACAAGCAATCAGCCCCAGCATTTT. Protein sequence: CASSLVVRGTSNQPQHF.

The CDR3, as DNA: TGTGCCAGCAGCGGCGGACTAGCGGGAGGAACTACCTACGAGCAGTACTTC. This encodes CASSGGLAGGTTYEQYF. This chain links TRBV9 with TRBJ2-7, with TRBD2 matching over 14 bases. Unmatched junction bases numbered 7, after V lost 3 bases and J lost 2 bases. This CDR3 contains 17 residues. CDR1 is SGDLS, CDR2 YYNGEE, per germline.

V is TRBV28 and J is TRBJ1-3; 9 positions match TRBD1. This CDR3 has 17 residues. J lost 1 base, V lost 3 bases, and 7 bases had no gene match. Germline V gives CDR1 MDHEN, CDR2 SYDVKM. The CDR3 is CASSFGTGFRSGNTIYF. CDR3 DNA sequence: TGTGCCAGCAGTTTCGGGACAGGGTTTCGTTCTGGAAACACCATATATTTT. Full variable domain (rest looked up from reference TRBV28 and TRBJ1-3): DVKVTQSSRYLVKRTGEKVFLECVQDMDHENMFWYRQDPGLGLRLIYFSYDVKMKEKGDIPEGYSVSREKKERFSLILESASTNQTSMYLCASSFGTGFRSGNTIYFGEGSWLTVV.

This sequence joins TRBV19 and TRBJ2-3; D remains unclear. V was clipped by 3 bases and J by 4 bases, with 8 bases between them. Germline V gene sequence: CDR1 LNHDA, CDR2 SQIVND (reference sequence). The CDR3 is 13 residues long. The CDR3 loop reads CASSMDHADTQYF. The DNA for the CDR3 is TGTGCCAGTAGTATGGATCACGCAGATACGCAGTATTTT.

The genes are TRBV27 and TRBJ2-2; TRBD1 aligns across 7 bases. From germline, CDR1 is MNHEY and CDR2 SMNVEV (reference sequence). The length of the CDR3 is 14 residues. The V gene end was trimmed by 5 bases and the J gene end by 1 base; junction bases not matched to a gene: 1. The CDR3 DNA reads TGTGCCAGCAGTAGACAGGGGAACACCGGGGAGCTGTTTTTT. Translated: CASSRQGNTGELFF.

The gene calls are TRBV4-1 and TRBJ2-5, with a possible D match to TRBD1 (5 bases). CDR3 length: 16 residues. Germline CDR1 MGHRA, CDR2 YSYEKL. Trimming removed 1 base at V and 1 base at J, with 13 bases between. CDR3 sequence reads: CASSQGAGSPQETQYF. For the CDR3, the DNA is TGCGCCAGCAGCCAAGGGGCAGGGTCGCCCCAAGAGACCCAGTACTTC.

This sequence joins TRBV3-1 (or the pseudogene TRBV3-2) and TRBJ2-4, with unresolved D. Trimming took off 0 bases at V and 8 bases at J, with 14 bases between the two ends. Per the germline V gene, CDR1 is LGHDT and CDR2 is YNNKEL (reference sequence). There are 15 residues in the CDR3. CDR3 DNA: TGTGCCAGCAGCCAAGAGTTGGGCCCTTATCACATTCAGTACTTC. Translation gives CASSQELGPYHIQYF.

V gene TRBV21-1 combines with J gene TRBJ2-7; the D call TRBD1 from the table was never checked on the DNA. TRBV21-1 is assigned pseudogene status. The length of the CDR3 is 13 residues. CDR3 coding DNA: TGTGCCAGCTCGGACAGGGCTTCCTACGAGCAGTACTTC. This encodes CASSDRASYEQYF.